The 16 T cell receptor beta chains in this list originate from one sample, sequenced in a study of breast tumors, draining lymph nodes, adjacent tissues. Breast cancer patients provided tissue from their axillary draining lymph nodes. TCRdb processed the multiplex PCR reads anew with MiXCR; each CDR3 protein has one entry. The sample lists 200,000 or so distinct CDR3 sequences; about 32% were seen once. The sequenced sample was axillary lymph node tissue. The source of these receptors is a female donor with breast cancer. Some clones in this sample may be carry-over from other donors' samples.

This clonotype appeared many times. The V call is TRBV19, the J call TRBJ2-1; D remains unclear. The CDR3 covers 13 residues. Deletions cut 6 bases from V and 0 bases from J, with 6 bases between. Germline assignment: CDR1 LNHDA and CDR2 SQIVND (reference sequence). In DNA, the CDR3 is TGTGCCAGTAGCCAGAGCTCCTACAATGAGCAGTTCTTC. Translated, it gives CASSQSSYNEQFF.

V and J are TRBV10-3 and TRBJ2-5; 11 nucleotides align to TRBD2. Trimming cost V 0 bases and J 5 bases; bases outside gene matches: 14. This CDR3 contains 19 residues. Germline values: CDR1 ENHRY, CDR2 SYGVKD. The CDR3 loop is CAISESAASGRWGSETQYF. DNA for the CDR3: TGTGCCATCAGTGAGTCGGCGGCTAGCGGGAGGTGGGGGAGCGAGACCCAGTACTTC.

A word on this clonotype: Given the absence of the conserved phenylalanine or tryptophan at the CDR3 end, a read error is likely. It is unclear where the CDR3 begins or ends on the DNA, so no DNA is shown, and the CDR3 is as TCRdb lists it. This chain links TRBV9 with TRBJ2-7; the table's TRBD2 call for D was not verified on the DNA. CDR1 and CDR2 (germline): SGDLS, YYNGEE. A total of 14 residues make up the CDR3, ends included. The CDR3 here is CASSGGLAGGEQSS.

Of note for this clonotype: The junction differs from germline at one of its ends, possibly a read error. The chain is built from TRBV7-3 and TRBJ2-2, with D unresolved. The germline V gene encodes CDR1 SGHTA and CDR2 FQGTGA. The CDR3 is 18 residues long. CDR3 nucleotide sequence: TGTGCCAGCAGTTTAAGTTTTAGTTGGGATACGAACACCGGGGAGCTGTTTTTT. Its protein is CASSLSFSWDTNTGELFF.

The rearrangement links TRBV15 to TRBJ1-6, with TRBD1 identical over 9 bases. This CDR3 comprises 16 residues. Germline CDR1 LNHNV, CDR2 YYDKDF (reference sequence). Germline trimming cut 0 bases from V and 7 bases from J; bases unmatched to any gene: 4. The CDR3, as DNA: TGTGCCACCAGCAGAGATCCCGGGACAGGGAATTCACCCCTCCACTTT. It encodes CATSRDPGTGNSPLHF.

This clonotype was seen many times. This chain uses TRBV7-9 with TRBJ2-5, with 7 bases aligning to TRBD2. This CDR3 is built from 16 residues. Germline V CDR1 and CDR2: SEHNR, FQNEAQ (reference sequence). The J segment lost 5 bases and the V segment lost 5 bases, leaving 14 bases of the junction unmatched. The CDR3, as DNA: TGTGCCAGCAGCCAAGGCACTGCGGGAGAGGATGAGACCCAGTACTTC. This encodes CASSQGTAGEDETQYF.

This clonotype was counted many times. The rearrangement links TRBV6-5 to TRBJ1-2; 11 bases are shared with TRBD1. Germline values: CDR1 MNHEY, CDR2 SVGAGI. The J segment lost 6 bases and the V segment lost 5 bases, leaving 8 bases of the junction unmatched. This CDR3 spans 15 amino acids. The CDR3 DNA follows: TGTGCCAGCAGTATGTCCCGGGACAGGGGGAATGGCTACACCTTC. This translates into CASSMSRDRGNGYTF.

CDR3 in DNA: TGTGCCAGCAGCTCTAGTCCCCTAGCGGTCTTAGCCAAAAACATTCAGTACTTC. It translates to CASSSSPLAVLAKNIQYF. The chain carries TRBV11-2 and TRBJ2-4; 7 positions agree with TRBD2. Per the germline V gene, CDR1 is SGHAT and CDR2 is FQNNGV. V lost 4 bases, J lost 0 bases, and 12 bases stayed unmatched. The CDR3 totals 18 residues.

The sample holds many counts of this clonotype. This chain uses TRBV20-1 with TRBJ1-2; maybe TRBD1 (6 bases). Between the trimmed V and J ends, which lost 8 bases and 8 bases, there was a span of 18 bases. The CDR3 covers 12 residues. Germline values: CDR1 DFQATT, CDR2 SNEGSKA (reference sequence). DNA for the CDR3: TGCAGTCCTACGGGGGGCTCGAAGGGCTACACCTTC. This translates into CSPTGGSKGYTF.

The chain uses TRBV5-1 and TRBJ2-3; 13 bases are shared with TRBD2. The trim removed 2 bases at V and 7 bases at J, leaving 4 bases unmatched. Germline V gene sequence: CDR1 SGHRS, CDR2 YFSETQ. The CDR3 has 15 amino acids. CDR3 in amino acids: CASSLTSGGAYTQYF. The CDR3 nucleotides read TGCGCCAGCAGCTTAACTAGCGGGGGGGCGTATACGCAGTATTTT.

This CDR3 is CASSAPGQGGSPLHF. CDR3 nucleotides: TGTGCCAGCAGCGCACCCGGACAGGGAGGATCACCCCTCCACTTT. The chain couples TRBV6-6 to TRBJ1-6; 8 nucleotides match TRBD1. V lost 6 bases to trimming and J lost 10 bases; unmatched junction nucleotides: 11. The CDR3 extends over 15 amino acids. Germline lookup yields CDR1 MNHNY and CDR2 SVGAGI (reference sequence).

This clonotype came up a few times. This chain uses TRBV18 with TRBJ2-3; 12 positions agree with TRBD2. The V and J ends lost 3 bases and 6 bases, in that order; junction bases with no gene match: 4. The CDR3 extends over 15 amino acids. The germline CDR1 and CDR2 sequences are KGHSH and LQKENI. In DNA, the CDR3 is TGTGCCAGCTCACCTCGGACTAGCGGGATGGATACGCAGTATTTT. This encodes CASSPRTSGMDTQYF.

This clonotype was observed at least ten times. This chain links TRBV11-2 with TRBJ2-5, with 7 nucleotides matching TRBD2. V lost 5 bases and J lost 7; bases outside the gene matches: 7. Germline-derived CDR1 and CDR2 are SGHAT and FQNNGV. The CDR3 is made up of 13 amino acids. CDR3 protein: CASSLTREGTQYF. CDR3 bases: TGTGCCAGCAGCCTAACTAGGGAGGGGACCCAGTACTTC.

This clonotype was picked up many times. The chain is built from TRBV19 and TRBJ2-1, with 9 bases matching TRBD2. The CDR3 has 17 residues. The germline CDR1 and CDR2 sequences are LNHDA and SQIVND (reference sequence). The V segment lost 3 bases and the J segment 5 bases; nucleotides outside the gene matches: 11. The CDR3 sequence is CASSILHGLAPDNEQFF. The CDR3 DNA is TGTGCCAGTAGTATCCTACACGGACTAGCGCCTGACAATGAGCAGTTCTTC.

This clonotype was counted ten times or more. In DNA form, the CDR3 reads TGCGCCAGCAGTCTAGCGGGAAGTAACACCGGGGAGCTGTTTTTT. This translates into CASSLAGSNTGELFF. V and J are TRBV10-2 and TRBJ2-2; 9 positions match TRBD2. V lost 5 bases to trimming and J lost 2 bases; unmatched junction nucleotides: 3. The germline V gene encodes CDR1 WSHSY and CDR2 SAAADI. The CDR3 extends over 15 amino acids.

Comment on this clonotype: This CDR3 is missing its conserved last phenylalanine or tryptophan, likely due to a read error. In DNA form, the CDR3 reads TGCGCCATCAGGACACCTTCCAATGAGCAGTTCATC. Encoded protein: CAIRTPSNEQFI. This sequence joins TRBV10-3 and TRBJ2-1, with D perhaps TRBD1 (5 bases). The V gene's germline CDR1 is ENHRY and CDR2 SYGVKD. The CDR3 runs 12 residues.